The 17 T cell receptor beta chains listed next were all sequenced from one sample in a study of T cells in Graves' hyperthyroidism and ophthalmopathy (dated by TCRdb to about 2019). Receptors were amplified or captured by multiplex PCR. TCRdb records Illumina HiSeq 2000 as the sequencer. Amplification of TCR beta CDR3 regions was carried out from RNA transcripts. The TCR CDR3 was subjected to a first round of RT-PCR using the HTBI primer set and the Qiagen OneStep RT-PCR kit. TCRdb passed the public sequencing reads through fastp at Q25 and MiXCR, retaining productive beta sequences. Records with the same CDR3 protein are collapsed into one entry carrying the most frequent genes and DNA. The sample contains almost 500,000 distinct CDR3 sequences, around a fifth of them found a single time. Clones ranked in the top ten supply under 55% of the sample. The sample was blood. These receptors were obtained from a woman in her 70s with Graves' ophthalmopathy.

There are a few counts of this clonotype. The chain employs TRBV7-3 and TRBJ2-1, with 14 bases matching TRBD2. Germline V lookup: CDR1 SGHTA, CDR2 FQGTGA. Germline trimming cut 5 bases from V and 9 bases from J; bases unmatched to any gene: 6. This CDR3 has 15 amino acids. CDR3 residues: CASSMTSGRVGEQFF. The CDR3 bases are TGTGCCAGCAGCATGACTAGCGGGAGGGTCGGTGAGCAGTTCTTC.

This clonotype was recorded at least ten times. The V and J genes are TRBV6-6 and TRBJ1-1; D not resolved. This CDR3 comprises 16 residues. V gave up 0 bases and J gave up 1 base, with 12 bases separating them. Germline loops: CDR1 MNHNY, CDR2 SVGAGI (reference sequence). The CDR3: CASSYSPGSPNTEAFF. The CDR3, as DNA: TGTGCCAGCAGTTACTCACCCGGGTCACCGAACACTGAAGCTTTCTTT.

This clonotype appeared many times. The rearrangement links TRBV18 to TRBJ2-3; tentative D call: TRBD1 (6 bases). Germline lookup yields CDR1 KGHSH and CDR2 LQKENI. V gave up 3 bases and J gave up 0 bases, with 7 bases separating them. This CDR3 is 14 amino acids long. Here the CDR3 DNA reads TGTGCCAGCTCACCGGACAGTAGCACAGATACGCAGTATTTT. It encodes CASSPDSSTDTQYF.

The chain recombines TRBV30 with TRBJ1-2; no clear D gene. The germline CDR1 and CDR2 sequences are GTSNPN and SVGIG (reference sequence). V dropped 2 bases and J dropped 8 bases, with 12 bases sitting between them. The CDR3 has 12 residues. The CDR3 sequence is CAWSRALSGYTF. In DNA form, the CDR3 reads TGTGCCTGGAGTCGGGCCCTGAGCGGCTACACCTTC.

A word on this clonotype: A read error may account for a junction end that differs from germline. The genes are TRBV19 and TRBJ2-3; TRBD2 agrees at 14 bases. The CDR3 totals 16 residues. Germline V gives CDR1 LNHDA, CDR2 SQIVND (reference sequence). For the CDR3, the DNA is TGTGCCAAGGGGACTAGCGGGAGTAAGGCCACAGATGCGCAGTATTTT. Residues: CAKGTSGSKATDAQYF.

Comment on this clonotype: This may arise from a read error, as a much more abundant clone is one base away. The CDR3 nucleotides read TGTGCCAGCAGCGGGGGGGGGGTGAACACTGAAGCTTTCTTT. As protein: CASSGGGVNTEAFF. The chain joins TRBV28 to TRBJ1-1, with D perhaps TRBD1 (5 bases). V was clipped by 6 bases and J by 0 bases, with 11 bases between them. The CDR3 runs to 14 residues. The germline CDR1 and CDR2 sequences are MDHEN and SYDVKM.

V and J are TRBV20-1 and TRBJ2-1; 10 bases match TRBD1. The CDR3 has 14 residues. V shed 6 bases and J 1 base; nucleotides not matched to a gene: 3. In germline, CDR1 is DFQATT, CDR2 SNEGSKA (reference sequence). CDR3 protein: CSAWDRGSYNEQFF. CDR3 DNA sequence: TGCAGTGCCTGGGACAGGGGATCCTACAATGAGCAGTTCTTC.

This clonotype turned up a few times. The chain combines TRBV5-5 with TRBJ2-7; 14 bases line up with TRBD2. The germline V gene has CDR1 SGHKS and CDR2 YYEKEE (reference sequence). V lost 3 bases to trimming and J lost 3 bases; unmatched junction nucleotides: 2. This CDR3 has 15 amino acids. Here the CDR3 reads CASSWTSGRSYEQYF. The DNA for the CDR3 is TGTGCCAGCAGCTGGACTAGCGGGAGGAGCTACGAGCAGTACTTC.

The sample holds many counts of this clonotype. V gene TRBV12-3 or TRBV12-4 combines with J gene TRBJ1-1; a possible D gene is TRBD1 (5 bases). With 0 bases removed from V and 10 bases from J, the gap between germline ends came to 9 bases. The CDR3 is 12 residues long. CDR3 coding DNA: TGTGCCAGCAGTTTAGCCTTGGGGGGAGCTTTCTTT. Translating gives CASSLALGGAFF.

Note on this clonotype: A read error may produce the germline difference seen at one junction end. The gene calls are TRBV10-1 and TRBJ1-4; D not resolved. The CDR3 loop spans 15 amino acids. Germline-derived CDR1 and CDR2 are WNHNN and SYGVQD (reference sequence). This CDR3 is CASSEPGATNEELFF. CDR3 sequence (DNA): TGCGCCAGCAGTGAACCAGGAGCAACTAATGAAGAACTGTTTTTT.

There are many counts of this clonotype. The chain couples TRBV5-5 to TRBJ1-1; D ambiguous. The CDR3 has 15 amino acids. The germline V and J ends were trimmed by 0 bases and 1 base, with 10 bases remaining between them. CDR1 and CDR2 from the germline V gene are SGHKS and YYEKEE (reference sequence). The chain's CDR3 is CASSLDIVRNTEAFF. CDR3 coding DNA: TGTGCCAGCAGCTTGGATATTGTAAGGAACACTGAAGCTTTCTTT.

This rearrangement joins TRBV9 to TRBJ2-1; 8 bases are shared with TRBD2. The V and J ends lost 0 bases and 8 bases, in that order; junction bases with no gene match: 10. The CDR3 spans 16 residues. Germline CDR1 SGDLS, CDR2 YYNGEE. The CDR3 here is CASSVGTGLAGYEQFF. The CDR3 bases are TGTGCCAGCAGCGTAGGGACCGGACTAGCTGGGTATGAGCAGTTCTTC. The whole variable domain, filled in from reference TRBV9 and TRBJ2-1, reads DSGVTQTPKHLITATGQRVTLRCSPRSGDLSVYWYQQSLDQGLQFLIQYYNGEERAKGNILERFSAQQFPDLHSELNLSSLELGDSALYFCASSVGTGLAGYEQFFGPGTRLTVL.

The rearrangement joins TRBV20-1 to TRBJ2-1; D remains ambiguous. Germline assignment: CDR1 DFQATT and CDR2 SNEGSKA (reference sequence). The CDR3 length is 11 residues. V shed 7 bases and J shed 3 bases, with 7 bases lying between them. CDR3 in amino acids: CSVPFYNEQFF. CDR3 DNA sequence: TGCAGTGTGCCCTTCTACAATGAGCAGTTCTTC.

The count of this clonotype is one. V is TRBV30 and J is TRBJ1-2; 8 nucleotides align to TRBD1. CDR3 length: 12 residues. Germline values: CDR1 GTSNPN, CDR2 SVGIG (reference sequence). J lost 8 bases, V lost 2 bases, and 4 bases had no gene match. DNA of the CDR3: TGTGCCTGGAGTAGCCACAGGGGGGGCTACACCTTC. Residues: CAWSSHRGGYTF.

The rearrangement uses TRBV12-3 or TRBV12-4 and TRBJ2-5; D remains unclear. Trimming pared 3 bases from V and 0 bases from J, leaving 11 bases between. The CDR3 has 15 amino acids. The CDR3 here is CASSFTLGYQETQYF. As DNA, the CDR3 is TGTGCCAGCAGTTTTACCCTTGGGTACCAAGAGACCCAGTACTTC.

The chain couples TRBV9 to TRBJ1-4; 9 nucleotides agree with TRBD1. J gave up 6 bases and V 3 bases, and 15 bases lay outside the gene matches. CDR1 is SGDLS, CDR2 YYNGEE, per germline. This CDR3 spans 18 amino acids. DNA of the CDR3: TGTGCCAGCAGCGGGGGTTCTCCCGCCCGGACAGGGGATGAAAAACTGTTTTTT. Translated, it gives CASSGGSPARTGDEKLFF. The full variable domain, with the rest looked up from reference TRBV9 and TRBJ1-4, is DSGVTQTPKHLITATGQRVTLRCSPRSGDLSVYWYQQSLDQGLQFLIQYYNGEERAKGNILERFSAQQFPDLHSELNLSSLELGDSALYFCASSGGSPARTGDEKLFFGSGTQLSVL.

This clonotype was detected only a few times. This CDR3 is CAWSGTDNTEAFF. As DNA, the CDR3 is TGTGCCTGGAGTGGGACAGATAACACTGAAGCTTTCTTT. The chain recombines TRBV30 with TRBJ1-1; tentative D call: TRBD1 (6 bases). The germline V and J ends were trimmed by 1 base and 2 bases, with 8 bases remaining between them. This CDR3 spans 13 amino acids. CDR1 and CDR2 (germline): GTSNPN, SVGIG (reference sequence).